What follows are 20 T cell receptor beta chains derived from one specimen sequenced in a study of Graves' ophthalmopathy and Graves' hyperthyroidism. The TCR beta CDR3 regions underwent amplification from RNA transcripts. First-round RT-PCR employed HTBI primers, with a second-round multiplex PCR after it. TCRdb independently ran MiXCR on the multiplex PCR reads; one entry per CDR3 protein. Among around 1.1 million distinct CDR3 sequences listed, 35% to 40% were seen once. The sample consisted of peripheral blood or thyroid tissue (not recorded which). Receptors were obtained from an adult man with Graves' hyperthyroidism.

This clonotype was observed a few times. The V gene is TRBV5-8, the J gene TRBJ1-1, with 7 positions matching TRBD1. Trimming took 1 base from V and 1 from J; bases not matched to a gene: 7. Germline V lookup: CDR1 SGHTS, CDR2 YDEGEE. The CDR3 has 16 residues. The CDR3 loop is CASSLIPGGENTEAFF. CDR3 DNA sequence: TGTGCCAGCAGCTTGATCCCAGGGGGAGAGAACACTGAAGCTTTCTTT. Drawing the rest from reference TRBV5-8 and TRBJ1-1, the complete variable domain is EAGVTQSPTHLIKTRGQQATLRCSPISGHTSVYWYQQALGLGLQFLLWYDEGEERNRGNFPPRFSGRQFPNYSSELNVNALELEDSALYLCASSLIPGGENTEAFFGQGTRLTVV.

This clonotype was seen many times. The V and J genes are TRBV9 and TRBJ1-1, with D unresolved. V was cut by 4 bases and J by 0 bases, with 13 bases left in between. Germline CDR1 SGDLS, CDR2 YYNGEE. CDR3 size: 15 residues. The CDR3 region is CASSPYLELNTEAFF. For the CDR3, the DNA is TGTGCCAGCAGCCCCTACCTGGAATTGAACACTGAAGCTTTCTTT.

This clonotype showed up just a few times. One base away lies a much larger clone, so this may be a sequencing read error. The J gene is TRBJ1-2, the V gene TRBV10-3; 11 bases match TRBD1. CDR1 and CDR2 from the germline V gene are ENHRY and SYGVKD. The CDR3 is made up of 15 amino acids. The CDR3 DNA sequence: TGTGCCGTCAGTCGGTCAGGACAGGGGGCGGATGGCTACACCTTC. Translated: CAVSRSGQGADGYTF.

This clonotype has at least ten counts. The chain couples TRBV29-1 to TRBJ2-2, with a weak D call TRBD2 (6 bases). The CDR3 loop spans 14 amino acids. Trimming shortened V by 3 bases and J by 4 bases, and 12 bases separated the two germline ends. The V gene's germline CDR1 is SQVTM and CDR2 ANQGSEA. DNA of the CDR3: TGCAGCGTTGACGTGGGGCGGGGCACCGGGGAGCTGTTTTTT. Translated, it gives CSVDVGRGTGELFF.

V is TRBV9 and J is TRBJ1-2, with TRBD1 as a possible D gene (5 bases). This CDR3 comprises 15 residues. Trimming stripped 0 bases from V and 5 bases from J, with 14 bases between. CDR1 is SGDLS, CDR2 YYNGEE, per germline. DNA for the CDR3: TGTGCCAGCAGCGTAGGGGGGGGTGGGGCTTATGGCTACACCTTC. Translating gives CASSVGGGGAYGYTF.

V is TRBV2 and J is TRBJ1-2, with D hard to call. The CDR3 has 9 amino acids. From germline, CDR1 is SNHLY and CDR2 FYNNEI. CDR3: CAGSGGYTF. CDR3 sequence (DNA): TGTGCTGGATCCGGGGGCTACACCTTC.

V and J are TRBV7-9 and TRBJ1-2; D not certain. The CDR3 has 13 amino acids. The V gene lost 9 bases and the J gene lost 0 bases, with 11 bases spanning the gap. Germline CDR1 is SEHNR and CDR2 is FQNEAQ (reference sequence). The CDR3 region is CASNPVANYGYTF. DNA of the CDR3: TGTGCCAGTAACCCGGTGGCTAACTATGGCTACACCTTC.

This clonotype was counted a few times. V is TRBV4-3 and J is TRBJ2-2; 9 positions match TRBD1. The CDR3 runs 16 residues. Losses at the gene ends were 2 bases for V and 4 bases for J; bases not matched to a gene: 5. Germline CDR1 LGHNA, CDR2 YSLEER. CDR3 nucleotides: TGCGCCAGCAGCCAACCACAGGGGGCGCGCACCGGGGAGCTGTTTTTT. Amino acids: CASSQPQGARTGELFF.

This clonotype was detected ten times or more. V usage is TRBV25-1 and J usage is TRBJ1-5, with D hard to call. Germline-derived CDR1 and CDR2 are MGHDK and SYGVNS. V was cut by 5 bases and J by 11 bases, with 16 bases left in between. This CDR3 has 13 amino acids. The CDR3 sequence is CASSLAGSSAQHF. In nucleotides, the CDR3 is TGTGCCAGCAGTCTCGCCGGGAGTTCGGCCCAGCATTTT.

The CDR3 DNA follows: TGTGCCAGCAGCGAAAGGATGACACTGAACACTGAAGCTTTCTTT. This encodes CASSERMTLNTEAFF. The chain combines TRBV3-1 with TRBJ1-1; D unclear. This CDR3 comprises 15 residues. Trimming removed 5 bases from V and 0 bases from J, with 13 bases in between. Germline values: CDR1 LGHDT, CDR2 YNNKEL (reference sequence).

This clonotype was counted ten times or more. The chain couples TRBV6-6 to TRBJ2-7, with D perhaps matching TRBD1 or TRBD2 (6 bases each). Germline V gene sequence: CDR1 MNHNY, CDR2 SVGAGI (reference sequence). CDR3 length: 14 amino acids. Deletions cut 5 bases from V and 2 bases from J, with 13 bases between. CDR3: CASSRGGTTYEQYF. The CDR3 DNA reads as TGTGCCAGCAGTCGTGGCGGGACAACCTACGAGCAGTACTTC.

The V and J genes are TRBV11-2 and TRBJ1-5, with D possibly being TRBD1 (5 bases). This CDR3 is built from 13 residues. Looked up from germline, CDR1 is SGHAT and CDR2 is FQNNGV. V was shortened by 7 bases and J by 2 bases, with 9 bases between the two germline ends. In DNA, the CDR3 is TGTGCCAGCACCAGGGCACGCAATCAGCCCCAGCATTTT. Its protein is CASTRARNQPQHF.

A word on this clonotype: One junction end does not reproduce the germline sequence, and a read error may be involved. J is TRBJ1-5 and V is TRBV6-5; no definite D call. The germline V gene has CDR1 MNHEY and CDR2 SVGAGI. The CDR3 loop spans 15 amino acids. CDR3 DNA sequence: TGTGCCGGCAGTCCCCGGACGGCTAGCAATCAGCCCCAGCATTTT. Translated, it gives CAGSPRTASNQPQHF.

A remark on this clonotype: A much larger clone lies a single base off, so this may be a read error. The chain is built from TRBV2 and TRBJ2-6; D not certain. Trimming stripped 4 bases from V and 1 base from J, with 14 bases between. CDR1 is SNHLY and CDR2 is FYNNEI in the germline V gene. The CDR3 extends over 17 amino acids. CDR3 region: CASSGRKGNSGANVLTF. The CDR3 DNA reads TGTGCCAGCAGTGGCCGGAAAGGCAATTCTGGGGCCAACGTCCTGACTTTC.

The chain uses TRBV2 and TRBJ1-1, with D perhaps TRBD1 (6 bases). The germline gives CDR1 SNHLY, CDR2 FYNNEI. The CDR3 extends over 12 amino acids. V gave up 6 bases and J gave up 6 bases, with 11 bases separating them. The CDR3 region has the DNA TGTGCCAGCAGCGGCAGGGGCCCTGAAGCTTTCTTT. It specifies CASSGRGPEAFF.

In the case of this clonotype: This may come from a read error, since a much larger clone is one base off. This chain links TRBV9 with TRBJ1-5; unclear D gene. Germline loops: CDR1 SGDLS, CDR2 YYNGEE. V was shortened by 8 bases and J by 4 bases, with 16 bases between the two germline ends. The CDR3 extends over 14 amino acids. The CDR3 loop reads CARSPAGKNQPQHF. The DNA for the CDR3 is TGTGCCAGAAGTCCAGCGGGGAAAAATCAGCCCCAGCATTTT.

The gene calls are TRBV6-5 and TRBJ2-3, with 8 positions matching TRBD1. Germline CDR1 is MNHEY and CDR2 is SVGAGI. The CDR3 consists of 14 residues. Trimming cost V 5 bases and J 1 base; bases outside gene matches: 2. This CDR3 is CASSEDRGTDTQYF. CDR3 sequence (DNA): TGTGCCAGCAGTGAGGACAGGGGCACAGATACGCAGTATTTT.

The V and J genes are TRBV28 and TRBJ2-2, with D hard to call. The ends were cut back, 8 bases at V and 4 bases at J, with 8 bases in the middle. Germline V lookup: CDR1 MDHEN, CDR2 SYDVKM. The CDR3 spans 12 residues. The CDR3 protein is CASLKSTGELFF. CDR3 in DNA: TGTGCCAGCTTAAAGTCCACCGGGGAGCTGTTTTTT.

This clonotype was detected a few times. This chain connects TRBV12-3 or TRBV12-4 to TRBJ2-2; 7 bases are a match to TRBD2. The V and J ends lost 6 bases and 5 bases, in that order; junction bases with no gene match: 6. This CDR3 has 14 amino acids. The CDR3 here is CASSIREGTGELFF. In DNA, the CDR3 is TGTGCCAGCAGCATCAGGGAGGGGACCGGGGAGCTGTTTTTT.

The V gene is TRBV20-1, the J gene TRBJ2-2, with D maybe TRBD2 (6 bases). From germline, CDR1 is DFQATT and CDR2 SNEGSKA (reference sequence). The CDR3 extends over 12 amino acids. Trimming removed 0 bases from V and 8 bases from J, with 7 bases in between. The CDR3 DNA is TGCAGTGCTAGAGATCTAGCGGGGGAGCTGTTTTTT. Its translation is CSARDLAGELFF.